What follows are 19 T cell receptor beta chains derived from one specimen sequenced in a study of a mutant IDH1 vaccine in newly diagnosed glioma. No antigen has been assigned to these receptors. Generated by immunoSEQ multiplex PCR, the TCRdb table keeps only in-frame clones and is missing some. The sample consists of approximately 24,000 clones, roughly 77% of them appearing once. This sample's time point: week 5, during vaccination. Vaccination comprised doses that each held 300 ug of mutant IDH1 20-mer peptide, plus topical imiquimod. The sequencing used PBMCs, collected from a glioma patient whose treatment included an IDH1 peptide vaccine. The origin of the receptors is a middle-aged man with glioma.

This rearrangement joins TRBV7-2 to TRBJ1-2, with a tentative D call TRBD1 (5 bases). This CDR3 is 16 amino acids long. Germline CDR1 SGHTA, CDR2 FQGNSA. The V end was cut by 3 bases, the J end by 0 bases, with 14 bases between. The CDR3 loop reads CASSFRTGIANYGYTF. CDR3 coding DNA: TGTGCCAGCAGCTTCCGAACAGGAATAGCTAACTATGGCTACACCTTC.

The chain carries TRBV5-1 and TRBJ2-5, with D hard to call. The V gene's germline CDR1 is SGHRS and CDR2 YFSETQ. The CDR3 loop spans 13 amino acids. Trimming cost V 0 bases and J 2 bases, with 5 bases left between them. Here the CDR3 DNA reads TGCGCCAGCAGCTTGGGAGGTCAAGAGACCCAGTACTTC. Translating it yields CASSLGGQETQYF. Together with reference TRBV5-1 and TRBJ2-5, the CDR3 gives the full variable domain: KAGVTQTPRYLIKTRGQQVTLSCSPISGHRSVSWYQQTPGQGLQFLFEYFSETQRNKGNFPGRFSGRQFSNSRSEMNVSTLELGDSALYLCASSLGGQETQYFGPGTRLLVL.

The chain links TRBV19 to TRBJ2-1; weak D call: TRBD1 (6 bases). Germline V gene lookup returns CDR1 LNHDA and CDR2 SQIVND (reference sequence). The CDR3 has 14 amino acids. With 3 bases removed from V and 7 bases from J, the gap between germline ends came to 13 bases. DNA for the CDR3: TGTGCCAGTAGTATTGGTCAGGGGATTAATGAGCAGTTCTTC. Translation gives CASSIGQGINEQFF.

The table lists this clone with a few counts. The CDR3 is CASSFGIGAMNTEAFF. The CDR3 coding sequence is TGTGCCAGCAGCTTCGGGATCGGGGCGATGAACACTGAAGCTTTCTTT. The rearrangement joins TRBV11-2 to TRBJ1-1, with a weak D call TRBD1 (5 bases). V lost 3 bases and J 0 bases, leaving 14 bases between the germline ends. CDR1 SGHAT and CDR2 FQNNGV come from the germline V gene. This CDR3 region has 16 residues.

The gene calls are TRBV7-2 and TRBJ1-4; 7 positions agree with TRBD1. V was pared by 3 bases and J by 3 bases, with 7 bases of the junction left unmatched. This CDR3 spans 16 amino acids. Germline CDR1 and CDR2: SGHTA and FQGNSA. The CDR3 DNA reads TGTGCCAGCAGCTTGGGGGGGACAGCCTCTAATGAAAAACTGTTTTTT. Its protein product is CASSLGGTASNEKLFF.

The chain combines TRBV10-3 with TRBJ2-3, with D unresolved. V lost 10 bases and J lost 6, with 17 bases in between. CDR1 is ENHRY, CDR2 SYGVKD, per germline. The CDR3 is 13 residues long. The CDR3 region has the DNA TGTGCCACCCTCCTCGGCCTCATGGATACGCAGTATTTT. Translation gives CATLLGLMDTQYF.

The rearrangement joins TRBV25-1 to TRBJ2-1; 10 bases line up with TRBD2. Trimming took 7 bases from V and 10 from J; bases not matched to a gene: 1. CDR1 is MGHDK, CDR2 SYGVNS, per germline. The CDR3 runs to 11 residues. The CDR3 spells CASKRGGEQFF. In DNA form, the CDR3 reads TGTGCCAGCAAGCGGGGGGGCGAGCAGTTCTTC.

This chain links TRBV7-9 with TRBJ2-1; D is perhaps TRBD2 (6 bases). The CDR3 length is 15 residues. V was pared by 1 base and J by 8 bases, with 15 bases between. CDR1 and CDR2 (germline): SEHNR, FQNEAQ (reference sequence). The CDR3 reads CASSLVSGSFDEQFF. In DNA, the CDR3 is TGTGCCAGCAGCTTAGTATCCGGGAGCTTCGATGAGCAGTTCTTC.

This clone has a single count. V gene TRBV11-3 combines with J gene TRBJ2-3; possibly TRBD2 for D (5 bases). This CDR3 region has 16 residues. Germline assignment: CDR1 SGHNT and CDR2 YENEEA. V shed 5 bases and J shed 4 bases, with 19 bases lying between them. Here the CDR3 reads CASSRRATLVADTQYF. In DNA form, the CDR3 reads TGTGCCAGCAGCCGGCGGGCGACCTTAGTGGCAGATACGCAGTATTTT.

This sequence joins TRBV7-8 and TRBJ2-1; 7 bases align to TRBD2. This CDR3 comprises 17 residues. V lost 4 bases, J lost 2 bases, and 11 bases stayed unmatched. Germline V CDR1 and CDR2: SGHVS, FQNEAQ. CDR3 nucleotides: TGTGCCAGCAGCTCACCCGTCACGGGAGGCCCCTACAATGAGCAGTTCTTC. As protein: CASSSPVTGGPYNEQFF.

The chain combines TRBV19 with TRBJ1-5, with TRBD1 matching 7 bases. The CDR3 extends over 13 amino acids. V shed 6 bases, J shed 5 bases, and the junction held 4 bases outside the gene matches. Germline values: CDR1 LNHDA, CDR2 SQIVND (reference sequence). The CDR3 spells CASRVTGDQPQHF. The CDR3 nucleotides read TGTGCCAGTAGGGTAACAGGGGATCAGCCCCAGCATTTT. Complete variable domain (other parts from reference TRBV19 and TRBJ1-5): DGGITQSPKYLFRKEGQNVTLSCEQNLNHDAMYWYRQDPGQGLRLIYYSQIVNDFQKGDIAEGYSVSREKKESFPLTVTSAQKNPTAFYLCASRVTGDQPQHFGDGTRLSIL.

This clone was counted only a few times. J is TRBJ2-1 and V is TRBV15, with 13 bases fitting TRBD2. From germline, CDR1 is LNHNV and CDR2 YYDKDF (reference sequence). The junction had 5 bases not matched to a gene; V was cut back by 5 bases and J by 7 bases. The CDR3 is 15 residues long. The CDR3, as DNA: TGTGCCACCAGCGGACTAGCGGGAGCCTCAAATGAGCAGTTCTTC. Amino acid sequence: CATSGLAGASNEQFF.

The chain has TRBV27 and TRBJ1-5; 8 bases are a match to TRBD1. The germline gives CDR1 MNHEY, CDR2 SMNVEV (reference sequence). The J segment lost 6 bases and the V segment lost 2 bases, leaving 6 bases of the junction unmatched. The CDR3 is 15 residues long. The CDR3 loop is CASSLTGGGGQPQHF. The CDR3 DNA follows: TGTGCCAGCAGTTTAACAGGGGGAGGGGGTCAGCCCCAGCATTTT.

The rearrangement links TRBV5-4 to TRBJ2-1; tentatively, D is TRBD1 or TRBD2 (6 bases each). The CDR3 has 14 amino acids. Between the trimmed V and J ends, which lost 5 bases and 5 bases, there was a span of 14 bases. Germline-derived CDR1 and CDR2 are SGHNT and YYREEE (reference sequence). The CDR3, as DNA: TGTGCCAGCAGGGACGCCGGGGGCCACAATGAGCAGTTCTTC. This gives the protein CASRDAGGHNEQFF.

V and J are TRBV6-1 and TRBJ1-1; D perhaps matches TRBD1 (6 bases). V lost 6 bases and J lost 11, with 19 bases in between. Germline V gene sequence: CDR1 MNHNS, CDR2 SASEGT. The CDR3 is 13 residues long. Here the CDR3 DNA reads TGTGCCAGCAGGGGGGGCGTATCACCGGAGGCTTTCTTT. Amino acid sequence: CASRGGVSPEAFF.

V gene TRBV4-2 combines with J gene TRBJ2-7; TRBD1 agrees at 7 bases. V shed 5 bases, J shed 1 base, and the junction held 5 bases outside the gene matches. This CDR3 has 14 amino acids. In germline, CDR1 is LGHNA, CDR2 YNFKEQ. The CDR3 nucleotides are TGTGCCAGCAGCTCTGGACAGGCTTCCTACGAGCAGTACTTC. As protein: CASSSGQASYEQYF.

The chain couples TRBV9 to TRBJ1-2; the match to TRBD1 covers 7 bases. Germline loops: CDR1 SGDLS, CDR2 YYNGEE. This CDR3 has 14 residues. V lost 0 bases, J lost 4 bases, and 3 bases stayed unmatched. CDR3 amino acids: CASSVAGGGYGYTF. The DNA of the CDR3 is TGTGCCAGCAGCGTAGCAGGGGGAGGCTATGGCTACACCTTC.

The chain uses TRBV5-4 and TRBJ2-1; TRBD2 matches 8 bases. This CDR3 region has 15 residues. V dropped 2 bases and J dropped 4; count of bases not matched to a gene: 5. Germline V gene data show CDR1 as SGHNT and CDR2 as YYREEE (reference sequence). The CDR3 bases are TGTGCCAGCAGCTTACCTAGCGGGCTATACAATGAGCAGTTCTTC. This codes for CASSLPSGLYNEQFF. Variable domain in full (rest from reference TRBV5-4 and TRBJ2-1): ETGVTQSPTHLIKTRGQQVTLRCSSQSGHNTVSWYQQALGQGPQFIFQYYREEENGRGNFPPRFSGLQFPNYSSELNVNALELDDSALYLCASSLPSGLYNEQFFGPGTRLTVL.

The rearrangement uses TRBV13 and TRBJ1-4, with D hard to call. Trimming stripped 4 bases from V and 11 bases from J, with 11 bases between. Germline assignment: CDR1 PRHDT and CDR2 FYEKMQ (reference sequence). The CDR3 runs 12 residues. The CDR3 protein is CASSSEKQKLFF. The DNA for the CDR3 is TGTGCCAGCAGCTCCGAAAAGCAGAAACTGTTTTTT.